Below are 17 T cell receptor beta chains sequenced from a single sample in a study of CD8+ T cells in alopecia areata. cDNA serving as the sequencing template came from extracted, reverse transcribed RNA. Clones were sequenced by immunoSEQ multiplex PCR, and TCRdb holds only the in-frame ones, with some missing. The sample lists more than 90,000 clones, approximately 66% occurring once. Specified treatment: oral pan-JAK inhibitor, 5-10 mg twice daily. Sequenced here: CD8+ T cells sorted from blood, sampled at week 4, from a patient treated with tofacitinib. Receptor source: a human donor with alopecia areata.

The chain employs TRBV4-3 and TRBJ2-1; 12 bases fit TRBD2. The V segment lost 4 bases and the J segment 3 bases; nucleotides outside the gene matches: 13. Germline V gives CDR1 LGHNA, CDR2 YSLEER. This CDR3 spans 19 amino acids. CDR3 sequence: CASSRRGPRLAGVYNEQFF. The CDR3 DNA follows: TGCGCCAGCAGCCGCCGAGGCCCCAGACTAGCGGGAGTCTACAATGAGCAGTTCTTC.

In its sample, this clone was seen once. The V gene is TRBV28, the J gene TRBJ2-7; D gene ambiguous. Germline-derived CDR1 and CDR2 are MDHEN and SYDVKM. The CDR3 runs to 14 residues. V dropped 3 bases and J dropped 6 bases, with 15 bases sitting between them. CDR3 sequence reads: CASSLDPRSLEQYF. CDR3 nucleotides: TGTGCCAGCAGTTTGGACCCGCGGTCTCTCGAGCAGTACTTC.

A remark on this clone: The germline gene is not matched at one end of the junction; a read error may be the cause. This chain joins TRBV6-5 and TRBJ1-1; no reliable D call. This CDR3 is 12 amino acids long. Germline CDR1 is MNHEY and CDR2 is SVGAGI. The DNA of the CDR3 is TGTGCCAGCAGTTACGCCAACAGTGAAGCTTTCTTT. This sequence encodes CASSYANSEAFF.

The chain has TRBV5-6 and TRBJ2-3; D is undetermined. The CDR3 runs to 13 residues. V was pared by 2 bases and J by 1 base, with 5 bases between. CDR1 SGHDT and CDR2 YYEEEE come from the germline V gene. The CDR3 loop reads CASSFPGTDTQYF. As DNA, the CDR3 is TGTGCCAGCAGCTTCCCTGGCACAGATACGCAGTATTTT.

This chain joins TRBV13 and TRBJ1-5; 10 bases align to TRBD1. The length of the CDR3 is 16 residues. The V gene's germline CDR1 is PRHDT and CDR2 FYEKMQ (reference sequence). Losses at the gene ends were 1 base for V and 4 bases for J; bases not matched to a gene: 4. CDR3 loop: CASSLARQGANQPQHF. The CDR3 DNA follows: TGTGCCAGCAGCTTAGCACGACAGGGGGCTAATCAGCCCCAGCATTTT.

This clone appeared a single time. The V and J genes are TRBV15 and TRBJ2-1; 7 nucleotides agree with TRBD2. Germline V lookup: CDR1 LNHNV, CDR2 YYDKDF (reference sequence). This CDR3 has 12 residues. V was pared by 8 bases and J by 4 bases, with 2 bases of the junction left unmatched. CDR3 sequence reads: CATGLDYNEQFF. The CDR3 coding sequence is TGTGCCACCGGACTAGATTACAATGAGCAGTTCTTC.

This clone occurred a few times. The chain joins TRBV4-1 to TRBJ1-2; D may be TRBD1 (6 bases). The CDR3 is 14 residues long. Trimming removed 1 base at V and 4 bases at J, with 10 bases between. The germline CDR1 and CDR2 sequences are MGHRA and YSYEKL. This CDR3 reads CASSQVTDSYGYTF. The DNA of the CDR3 is TGCGCCAGCAGCCAAGTTACGGACAGCTATGGCTACACCTTC.

The V gene is TRBV29-1, the J gene TRBJ1-2, with TRBD1 matching over 9 bases. CDR3 length: 12 residues. V lost 4 bases to trimming and J lost 6 bases; unmatched junction nucleotides: 3. Germline V lookup: CDR1 SQVTM, CDR2 ANQGSEA. This CDR3 is CSVGQGGNGYTF. CDR3 sequence (DNA): TGCAGCGTTGGACAGGGGGGCAATGGCTACACCTTC. The complete variable domain, with remaining parts taken from reference TRBV29-1 and TRBJ1-2, reads SAVISQKPSRDICQRGTSLTIQCQVDSQVTMMFWYRQQPGQSLTLIATANQGSEATYESGFVIDKFPISRPNLTFSTLTVSNMSPEDSSIYLCSVGQGGNGYTFGSGTRLTVV.

The J gene is TRBJ2-7, the V gene TRBV29-1; the D is unclear. This CDR3 is 14 amino acids long. Looked up from germline, CDR1 is SQVTM and CDR2 is ANQGSEA. Trimming stripped 4 bases from V and 4 bases from J, with 17 bases between. This CDR3 reads CSVVIGGTLYEQYF. The CDR3 DNA reads TGCAGCGTTGTAATAGGTGGTACCCTGTACGAGCAGTACTTC.

This clone was detected once. The V call is TRBV4-3, the J call TRBJ2-1; tentatively, D is TRBD1 (6 bases). Germline V gene lookup returns CDR1 LGHNA and CDR2 YSLEER. There are 14 residues in the CDR3. Trimming cost V 1 base and J 5 bases, with 9 bases left between them. The CDR3: CASSQGNRDNEQFF. The CDR3 coding sequence is TGCGCCAGCAGCCAAGGCAACAGGGACAATGAGCAGTTCTTC.

This clone has just a few counts. The chain carries TRBV7-9 and TRBJ1-1; the D gene is possibly TRBD1 (6 bases). CDR1 and CDR2 from the germline V gene are SEHNR and FQNEAQ (reference sequence). CDR3 length: 15 amino acids. Trimming took off 9 bases at V and 3 bases at J, with 20 bases between the two ends. The DNA of the CDR3 is TGTGCCAGTAGCCGACCCGGGGGCCTCTACACTGAAGCTTTCTTT. It codes for CASSRPGGLYTEAFF.

The chain recombines TRBV5-1 with TRBJ1-1; D not resolved. The V end lost 4 bases, the J end lost 1 base, and 14 bases lay between the germline ends. The CDR3 extends over 15 amino acids. CDR1 is SGHRS and CDR2 is YFSETQ in the germline V gene. CDR3 loop: CASSPGLGSNTEAFF. CDR3 bases: TGCGCCAGCAGCCCCGGTTTAGGGTCGAACACTGAAGCTTTCTTT. The whole variable domain, filled in from reference TRBV5-1 and TRBJ1-1, reads KAGVTQTPRYLIKTRGQQVTLSCSPISGHRSVSWYQQTPGQGLQFLFEYFSETQRNKGNFPGRFSGRQFSNSRSEMNVSTLELGDSALYLCASSPGLGSNTEAFFGQGTRLTVV.

The chain joins TRBV6-5 to TRBJ2-5, with 13 bases matching TRBD2. Germline V gene lookup returns CDR1 MNHEY and CDR2 SVGAGI. The CDR3 is 15 amino acids. The V gene end was trimmed by 6 bases and the J gene end by 7 bases; junction bases not matched to a gene: 8. CDR3 nucleotide sequence: TGTGCCAGCAGCCCACTAGCGGGAGGGGCGAGGACCCAGTACTTC. This codes for CASSPLAGGARTQYF.

The rearrangement uses TRBV15 and TRBJ2-1; D is undetermined. V was pared by 0 bases and J by 10 bases, with 10 bases between. CDR1 and CDR2 (germline): LNHNV, YYDKDF (reference sequence). The CDR3 length is 13 residues. The CDR3 DNA is TGTGCCACCAGCAGAGATCAAAAGAGAGAGCAGTTCTTC. Translated: CATSRDQKREQFF. Combining the CDR3 with reference TRBV15 and TRBJ2-1 gives the whole variable domain DAMVIQNPRYQVTQFGKPVTLSCSQTLNHNVMYWYQQKSSQAPKLLFHYYDKDFNNEADTPDNFQSRRPNTSFCFLDIRSPGLGDTAMYLCATSRDQKREQFFGPGTRLTVL.

This clone has just a few counts. The V call is TRBV30, the J call TRBJ2-5; TRBD1 matches at 9 bases. V lost 4 bases to trimming and J lost 1 base; unmatched junction nucleotides: 4. This CDR3 has 14 residues. Germline V gene lookup returns CDR1 GTSNPN and CDR2 SVGIG (reference sequence). The CDR3 is CAWTSTGGQETQYF. In nucleotides, the CDR3 is TGTGCCTGGACATCGACAGGGGGCCAAGAGACCCAGTACTTC.

This clone was counted only a few times. The rearrangement joins TRBV19 to TRBJ1-1; D remains ambiguous. This CDR3 comprises 14 residues. In germline, CDR1 is LNHDA, CDR2 SQIVND (reference sequence). V was clipped by 4 bases and J by 1 base, with 10 bases between them. CDR3 region: CASSNPPWNTEAFF. CDR3 DNA: TGTGCCAGTAGTAACCCCCCCTGGAACACTGAAGCTTTCTTT.

In its sample, this clone was seen a few times. This chain links TRBV6-5 with TRBJ1-2; D remains unclear. Germline assignment: CDR1 MNHEY and CDR2 SVGAGI. This CDR3 has 11 amino acids. Trimming took off 7 bases at V and 8 bases at J, with 11 bases between the two ends. CDR3 protein: CASIAREGYTF. CDR3 nucleotides: TGTGCCAGCATCGCAAGAGAGGGCTACACCTTC.